This T cell receptor beta chain was recorded in a study of tumor-infiltrating lymphocytes in localized non-small cell lung cancer. Study in general: Several tumor histologies, both smoking statuses, and some post-neoadjuvant chemotherapy samples were included. Each patient gave resected tumor and non-adjacent uninvolved lung tissue. Overall study findings and caveats: Each assay used a separate piece of the same tissue. Not all patients were TCR sequenced, owing to tissue quantity.

The length of the CDR3 is 14 residues. The germline V gene encodes CDR1 MNHEY and CDR2 SVGAGI. The ends were cut back, 6 bases at V and 4 bases at J, with 13 bases in the middle. TCRdb's copy holds only in-frame clones and misses some; the assay was immunoSEQ multiplex PCR. The sample holds over 3,000 clones, around three fifths seen once. This clone showed up just a few times. The antigen remains unidentified. The clonotype was recovered from a human donor with non-small cell lung cancer. The rearrangement links TRBV6-5 to TRBJ1-5; D possibly corresponds to TRBD1 (5 bases). Sequenced input: uninvolved lung tissue not adjacent to the tumor. The CDR3 region is CASSRLRGNQPQHF. The CDR3 bases are TGTGCCAGCAGCCGCTTGAGGGGAAATCAGCCCCAGCATTTT.